The clone carrying this TCR beta chain was seen a few times. One entry per CDR3 protein results from TCRdb running MiXCR on the RT-PCR reads. The sample lists 410,000 or so distinct CDR3 sequences, roughly 17% occurring once. The entry originates in a study of patients and donors after allogeneic stem cell transplantation. The germline V gene has CDR1 MNHNS and CDR2 SASEGT. V was pared by 5 bases and J by 4 bases, with 1 base of the junction left unmatched. There are 13 residues in the CDR3. The chain recombines TRBV6-1 with TRBJ2-5; 10 bases match TRBD2. The receptor was isolated from a human donor who was either an allogeneic HSCT recipient or a stem cell or donor lymphocyte infusion donor (not recorded which). It is not recorded whose cells these are; they may come from a transplant donor. The source material was blood, either unsorted or a sorted T cell fraction (not recorded which). CDR3 bases: TGTGCCAGCAGTAGGACTAGCGGAGAGACCCAGTACTTC. Translating it yields CASSRTSGETQYF.